One and the same sample provided the 5 T cell receptor beta chains below, sequenced in a study of blood T cell repertoires in COVID-19. Data came from immunoSEQ multiplex PCR; TCRdb stores just in-frame clones and leaves some out. The data show roughly 58,000 clones, 75% to 85% seen once. Sequenced sample: peripheral blood. The receptors were sampled from a man aged 55 to 70 with COVID-19, enrolled during active disease.

The chain combines TRBV4-1 with TRBJ2-2; D not certain. V gave up 2 bases and J gave up 7 bases, with 5 bases separating them. Germline V CDR1 and CDR2: MGHRA, YSYEKL. This CDR3 is 12 amino acids long. DNA for the CDR3: TGCGCCAGCAGCCAAACCTACGGGGAGCTGTTTTTT. Translating it yields CASSQTYGELFF.

The chain recombines TRBV6-6 with TRBJ1-5, with TRBD1 matching over 12 bases. The ends lost 8 bases at V and 6 bases at J; junction bases unmatched: 11. CDR1 MNHNY and CDR2 SVGAGI come from the germline V gene (reference sequence). The CDR3 spans 16 residues. CDR3 loop: CASYETGQGAIQPQHF. In DNA form, the CDR3 reads TGTGCCAGCTATGAGACGGGACAGGGGGCGATTCAGCCCCAGCATTTT.

This clone was counted between two and nine times. Other DNA sequences of this sample code for an identical CDR3. V is TRBV27 and J is TRBJ2-3; maybe TRBD2 (6 bases). CDR3 size: 13 residues. Germline CDR1 is MNHEY and CDR2 is SMNVEV (reference sequence). V was trimmed by 10 bases and J by 4 bases, leaving 15 bases between them. The CDR3 loop reads CATGSGIADTQYF. The CDR3 coding sequence is TGTGCCACCGGGAGTGGGATTGCAGATACGCAGTATTTT.

This chain connects TRBV5-1 to TRBJ2-1; 11 nucleotides line up with TRBD2. J lost 10 bases, V lost 0 bases, and 6 bases had no gene match. This CDR3 has 15 amino acids. CDR1 and CDR2 from the germline V gene are SGHRS and YFSETQ. The CDR3 sequence: CASSLAASGGSEQFF. The CDR3 DNA is TGCGCCAGCAGCTTGGCAGCTAGCGGGGGGTCCGAGCAGTTCTTC.

This clone was found once. V usage is TRBV19 and J usage is TRBJ1-2; TRBD1 matches at 10 bases. CDR3 length: 19 residues. The V and J ends lost 3 bases and 5 bases, in that order; junction bases with no gene match: 18. Germline CDR1 is LNHDA and CDR2 is SQIVND (reference sequence). The CDR3: CASSIRPGQGSESRYGYTF. As DNA, the CDR3 is TGTGCCAGTAGTATCCGACCGGGACAGGGGAGCGAGAGTCGATATGGCTACACCTTC.